Following are 16 T cell receptor beta chains from one sample sequenced in a study of PD-1 blockade in classical Hodgkin lymphoma (dated by TCRdb to 2020 to 2021). The time point label on this specimen signifies: cycle 1 day 1 (C1D1), immediately before nivolumab initiation. All trial patients had relapsed after autologous stem cell transplantation, with cohorts A, B and C differing in prior brentuximab vedotin exposure. Library preparation used the immunoSEQ multiplex PCR assay. TCRdb limited this immuneACCESS table to in-frame rearrangements with V and J called. A share of clones is missing; checked studies link under half to unresolved V genes, and the rest is unexplained. Recorded for this sample are some 84,000 clones; about nine tenths of them occurred a single time. In total, the top ten clones hold 22% of the sample. Specimen: peripheral blood mononuclear cells (PBMCs), collected at baseline. The receptors derive from a human donor with classical Hodgkin lymphoma.

This chain uses TRBV4-1 with TRBJ1-1; no reliable D call. CDR1 MGHRA and CDR2 YSYEKL come from the germline V gene. V dropped 4 bases and J dropped 1 base, with 10 bases sitting between them. The length of the CDR3 is 14 residues. The DNA for the CDR3 is TGCGCCAGCAGCCGGCAGACCCCGAACACTGAAGCTTTCTTT. This sequence encodes CASSRQTPNTEAFF.

Within the sample, this clone is medium-sized. V usage is TRBV25-1 and J usage is TRBJ1-5, with D uncertain. Germline-derived CDR1 and CDR2 are MGHDK and SYGVNS. This CDR3 is built from 15 residues. The germline V and J ends were trimmed by 3 bases and 4 bases, with 13 bases remaining between them. The CDR3 spells CASSEYSGENQPQHF. Written as DNA, the CDR3 is TGTGCCAGCAGTGAGTACAGCGGAGAGAATCAGCCCCAGCATTTT.

V usage is TRBV19 and J usage is TRBJ2-1, with D possibly being TRBD2 (6 bases). Between the trimmed V and J ends, which lost 4 bases and 4 bases, there was a span of 14 bases. This CDR3 is built from 15 residues. Per germline, CDR1 LNHDA and CDR2 SQIVND (reference sequence). This CDR3 reads CASSRGSGGYNEQFF. CDR3 sequence (DNA): TGTGCCAGTAGTAGGGGTAGCGGAGGTTACAATGAGCAGTTCTTC.

The chain combines TRBV7-2 with TRBJ2-7, with 9 bases that match TRBD2. Trimming cost V 1 base and J 3 bases; bases outside gene matches: 7. The CDR3 is 16 residues long. Germline lookup yields CDR1 SGHTA and CDR2 FQGNSA. CDR3 sequence: CASSLGGASGIYEQYF. CDR3 coding DNA: TGTGCCAGCAGCTTAGGTGGGGCTAGCGGGATCTACGAGCAGTACTTC.

The rearrangement uses TRBV6-6 and TRBJ2-5, with TRBD2 identical over 7 bases. The CDR3 length is 11 residues. Germline values: CDR1 MNHNY, CDR2 SVGAGI (reference sequence). Unmatched junction bases numbered 5, after V lost 11 bases and J lost 5 bases. The CDR3 loop is CAAGVSETQYF. The CDR3 region has the DNA TGTGCCGCGGGGGTGAGCGAGACCCAGTACTTC.

CDR3 protein: CASSSGQGARGYTF. The CDR3 DNA is TGCGCCAGCAGCTCTGGTCAGGGGGCGCGTGGCTACACCTTC. The genes are TRBV5-1 and TRBJ1-2; 8 bases map to TRBD1. The CDR3 extends over 14 amino acids. The V gene's germline CDR1 is SGHRS and CDR2 YFSETQ. After removal of 3 bases from V and 7 bases from J, the junction contained 8 bases not matched to a gene.

V and J are TRBV21-1 and TRBJ1-2. TRBV21-1 is listed as a pseudogene. The CDR3 runs to 15 residues. The CDR3 bases are TGTGCCAGCAGCAAAACCGACACGGGGGGTGATGGCTACACCTTC. It specifies CASSKTDTGGDGYTF.

This clone was seen once. The gene calls are TRBV5-4 and TRBJ1-4; TRBD1 agrees at 8 bases. CDR1 SGHNT and CDR2 YYREEE come from the germline V gene (reference sequence). This CDR3 is 15 amino acids long. Trimming removed 2 bases from V and 4 bases from J; junction bases left unmatched: 4. CDR3 in amino acids: CASSFGTGINEKLFF. CDR3 nucleotides: TGTGCCAGCAGCTTCGGGACAGGTATTAATGAAAAACTGTTTTTT.

The V and J genes are TRBV7-2 and TRBJ2-7; D gene ambiguous. The CDR3 has 14 residues. V was pared by 3 bases and J by 7 bases, with 16 bases between. CDR1 is SGHTA, CDR2 FQGNSA, per germline. In DNA, the CDR3 is TGTGCCAGCAGCTTCTCGGTCCCCAGATGGGAGCAGTACTTC. Translation gives CASSFSVPRWEQYF.

This chain links TRBV6-4 with TRBJ1-2, with D possibly matching TRBD1 (5 bases). This CDR3 is 14 amino acids long. V was trimmed by 8 bases and J by 4 bases, leaving 17 bases between them. CDR1 is MRHNA, CDR2 SNTAGT, per germline. The CDR3 nucleotides read TGTGCCAGCTTTTTACCGGGGGTATCCTATGGCTACACCTTC. Translation gives CASFLPGVSYGYTF.

This clone came up once. This rearrangement joins TRBV29-1 to TRBJ1-2; D is unclear. The germline gives CDR1 SQVTM, CDR2 ANQGSEA. This CDR3 has 14 residues. The V end was cut by 4 bases, the J end by 4 bases, with 16 bases between. CDR3 protein: CSVVAQNGGYGYTF. The CDR3 DNA follows: TGCAGCGTTGTGGCCCAGAACGGCGGCTATGGCTACACCTTC.

This clone was seen once. The genes are TRBV6-5 and TRBJ2-1, with 10 bases fitting TRBD2. From germline, CDR1 is MNHEY and CDR2 SVGAGI. CDR3 size: 15 residues. The J segment lost 2 bases and the V segment lost 6 bases, leaving 4 bases of the junction unmatched. Here the CDR3 reads CASRSGRAAYNEQFF. CDR3 nucleotides: TGTGCCAGCAGAAGCGGGAGGGCCGCCTACAATGAGCAGTTCTTC.

The chain employs TRBV12-2 and TRBJ1-1; the table's D call of TRBD1 was not tested on the DNA. TRBV12-2 is reported as a pseudogene. This CDR3 has 14 residues. The CDR3 reads CASLQVTSPTEAFF. The CDR3 nucleotides read TGTGCAAGTCTCCAGGTCACTTCGCCCACTGAAGCTTTCTTT.

Here the CDR3 reads CASSLARESRETQYF. In DNA, the CDR3 is TGTGCCAGCAGCTTAGCGCGGGAGAGCCGAGAGACCCAGTACTTC. J is TRBJ2-5 and V is TRBV7-9, with 7 bases identical to TRBD2. Trimming cost V 0 bases and J 4 bases; bases outside gene matches: 5. The CDR3 extends over 15 amino acids. CDR1 and CDR2 from the germline V gene are SEHNR and FQNEAQ (reference sequence).

This chain uses TRBV11-1 with TRBJ2-1; weak D call: TRBD2 (5 bases). Germline loops: CDR1 SGHAT, CDR2 FQDESV (reference sequence). V was pared by 2 bases and J by 2 bases, with 13 bases between. This CDR3 comprises 16 residues. The CDR3 loop is CASSLYRLRTYNEQFF. CDR3 sequence (DNA): TGTGCCAGCAGCTTATATCGACTACGAACCTACAATGAGCAGTTCTTC.

This sequence joins TRBV5-1 and TRBJ2-1; TRBD1 matches at 9 bases. Germline-derived CDR1 and CDR2 are SGHRS and YFSETQ. This CDR3 spans 16 amino acids. V dropped 2 bases and J dropped 4; count of bases not matched to a gene: 7. The DNA of the CDR3 is TGCGCCAGCAGCTTACAACAGGGGGCAAGGTACAATGAGCAGTTCTTC. It yields the protein CASSLQQGARYNEQFF.